A selection of T cell receptor beta chains follows, all from one sample in a study of cytomegalovirus exposure and HLA in healthy donors. Profiled with immunoSEQ multiplex PCR; TCRdb holds only in-frame clones, not every one. The sample holds some 220,000 clones, around 89% seen once. The specimen was PBMCs. The origin of the receptors is a woman between 18 and 29 years old in good health and CMV-seronegative. The CDR3 runs from the conserved cysteine through the conserved F or W. The order of the fields is J gene, D gene, V gene, clone size, CDR3 DNA, CDR3 protein. A D gene is named only where the DNA matches it firmly. Clone size is shown for a subset of rows, as once, few, many or a class of expanded clone.

j_call: TRBJ2-7
d_call: TRBD1
v_call: TRBV29-1
clone_size: NA
cdr3_nt: TGCAGCGTTGTCAGGACAGGGACCTACGAGCAGTACTTC
cdr3_aa: CSVVRTGTYEQYF

j_call: TRBJ2-1
d_call: NA
v_call: TRBV19
clone_size: few
cdr3_nt: TGTGCCAGTAGTATAGTATTTCCATTCCGAGGCAATGAGCAGTTCTTC
cdr3_aa: CASSIVFPFRGNEQFF

j_call: TRBJ2-7
d_call: NA
v_call: TRBV2
clone_size: few
cdr3_nt: TGTGCCAGCAGTTACTCGATGGTCAAGGAGCAGTACTTC
cdr3_aa: CASSYSMVKEQYF

j_call: TRBJ2-3
d_call: TRBD2
v_call: TRBV7-6
clone_size: NA
cdr3_nt: TGTGCCAGCAGTCCTATAGCGGGAGCCGCAGATACGCAGTATTTT
cdr3_aa: CASSPIAGAADTQYF

j_call: TRBJ2-7
d_call: TRBD1
v_call: TRBV11-3
clone_size: NA
cdr3_nt: TGTGCCAGCAGCGGACAGGGCGCCCTCTACGAGCAGTACTTC
cdr3_aa: CASSGQGALYEQYF

j_call: TRBJ2-7
d_call: TRBD1
v_call: TRBV27
clone_size: NA
cdr3_nt: TGTGCCAGCAGTTCCGGGACAGTAACCTACGAGCAGTACTTC
cdr3_aa: CASSSGTVTYEQYF

j_call: TRBJ1-2
d_call: NA
v_call: TRBV18
clone_size: NA
cdr3_nt: TGTGCCAGCTCACCGCCATACGACTTCTCTAACTATGGCTACACCTTC
cdr3_aa: CASSPPYDFSNYGYTF

j_call: TRBJ2-1
d_call: TRBD1
v_call: TRBV4-3
clone_size: NA
cdr3_nt: TGCGCCAGCAGCTACCTTACGCCCGGGACAGGGATTAATGAGCAGTTCTTC
cdr3_aa: CASSYLTPGTGINEQFF

j_call: TRBJ2-5
d_call: NA
v_call: TRBV27
clone_size: NA
cdr3_nt: TGTGCCAGCAGTCTACAGGGTTGGGAGACCCAGTACTTC
cdr3_aa: CASSLQGWETQYF

j_call: TRBJ2-6
d_call: NA
v_call: TRBV7-9
clone_size: NA
cdr3_nt: TGTGCCAGCAGCTTAACCCCCATTAACAGGGCCGGGGCCAACGTCCTGACTTTC
cdr3_aa: CASSLTPINRAGANVLTF

j_call: TRBJ1-4
d_call: TRBD1
v_call: TRBV7-9
clone_size: NA
cdr3_nt: TGTGCCAGCAGCTCCGGACAGGGGGAAACTAATGAAAAACTGTTTTTT
cdr3_aa: CASSSGQGETNEKLFF

j_call: TRBJ2-7
d_call: NA
v_call: TRBV18
clone_size: NA
cdr3_nt: TGTGCCAGCTCCCCCAGCTACAGTGAGCTCCCAGGCGAGCAGTACTTC
cdr3_aa: CASSPSYSELPGEQYF

j_call: TRBJ2-7
d_call: TRBD1
v_call: TRBV6-1
clone_size: NA
cdr3_nt: TGTGCCAGCAGTCGACAGGGGAGCTCCTACGAGCAGTACTTC
cdr3_aa: CASSRQGSSYEQYF

j_call: TRBJ1-2
d_call: NA
v_call: TRBV21-1
clone_size: NA
cdr3_nt: TGTGCCAGCAGCAAAGAAGAGGAGGACTATGGCTACACCTTC
cdr3_aa: CASSKEEEDYGYTF

j_call: TRBJ1-2
d_call: NA
v_call: TRBV27
clone_size: once
cdr3_nt: TGTGCCAGCAGTTATCGGATGGACATCTATGGCTACACCTTC
cdr3_aa: CASSYRMDIYGYTF

j_call: TRBJ1-1
d_call: TRBD1
v_call: TRBV9
clone_size: NA
cdr3_nt: TGTGCCAGCAGCTCAGGGACAGGGAAGACTGAAGCTTTCTTT
cdr3_aa: CASSSGTGKTEAFF

j_call: TRBJ2-1
d_call: NA
v_call: TRBV11-2
clone_size: NA
cdr3_nt: TGTGCCAGCACCCCCGTAGCGGCCAACTCCTACAATGAGCAGTTCTTC
cdr3_aa: CASTPVAANSYNEQFF

j_call: TRBJ2-2
d_call: NA
v_call: TRBV7-2
clone_size: NA
cdr3_nt: TGTGCCAGCAGCTCGACTGGAACTAGGAACACCGGGGAGCTGTTTTTT
cdr3_aa: CASSSTGTRNTGELFF

j_call: TRBJ2-7
d_call: TRBD2
v_call: TRBV14
clone_size: NA
cdr3_nt: TGTGCCAGCAGCCAAGATATTGAGCGGGAGACGTACGAGCAGTACTTC
cdr3_aa: CASSQDIERETYEQYF

j_call: TRBJ1-2
d_call: TRBD1
v_call: TRBV5-1
clone_size: NA
cdr3_nt: TGCGCCAGCAGCCCCGGGACAGGGCCCTACTATGGCTACACCTTC
cdr3_aa: CASSPGTGPYYGYTF

j_call: TRBJ1-2
d_call: NA
v_call: TRBV6-1
clone_size: few
cdr3_nt: TGTGCCAGCAGCCTAACCCGGGACTATGGCTACACCTTC
cdr3_aa: CASSLTRDYGYTF

j_call: TRBJ2-7
d_call: TRBD1
v_call: TRBV11-2
clone_size: NA
cdr3_nt: TGTGCCAGCAGCCCGTACCCCGGACAGGGCCTCTCCTACGAGCAGTACTTC
cdr3_aa: CASSPYPGQGLSYEQYF

j_call: TRBJ1-5
d_call: NA
v_call: TRBV7-2
clone_size: NA
cdr3_nt: TGTGCCAGCAGCTTAGTTGTAGATAGCAATCAGCCCCAGCATTTT
cdr3_aa: CASSLVVDSNQPQHF

j_call: TRBJ2-7
d_call: TRBD1
v_call: TRBV29-1
clone_size: NA
cdr3_nt: TGCAGCGTTGAGGGACAGGGGGCCACCGAGCAGTACTTC
cdr3_aa: CSVEGQGATEQYF

j_call: TRBJ1-5
d_call: NA
v_call: TRBV18
clone_size: once
cdr3_nt: TGTGCCAGCTCAACAGGGTTTGGGGGCAATCAGCCCCAGCATTTT
cdr3_aa: CASSTGFGGNQPQHF

j_call: TRBJ1-1
d_call: NA
v_call: TRBV19
clone_size: NA
cdr3_nt: TGTGCCAGTAGTATGGAACGGAGGAACACTGAAGCTTTCTTT
cdr3_aa: CASSMERRNTEAFF

j_call: TRBJ2-7
d_call: NA
v_call: TRBV5-1
clone_size: NA
cdr3_nt: TGCGCCAGCAGCTTGGACCGGACTCGAGAGCAGTACTTC
cdr3_aa: CASSLDRTREQYF

j_call: TRBJ2-1
d_call: NA
v_call: TRBV5-1
clone_size: NA
cdr3_nt: TGCGCCAGCAGCGGATCGACTAGATTCGATGAGCAGTTCTTC
cdr3_aa: CASSGSTRFDEQFF

j_call: TRBJ1-3
d_call: NA
v_call: TRBV14
clone_size: NA
cdr3_nt: TGTGCCAGCAGCCAAGGGTTACCAGGGTCTGGAAACACCATATATTTT
cdr3_aa: CASSQGLPGSGNTIYF

j_call: TRBJ2-5
d_call: NA
v_call: TRBV27
clone_size: NA
cdr3_nt: TGTGCCAGCAGTTTATCCCGCAGCCAAGAGACCCAGTACTTC
cdr3_aa: CASSLSRSQETQYF

j_call: TRBJ1-2
d_call: TRBD1
v_call: TRBV25-1
clone_size: NA
cdr3_nt: TGTGCCAGCAGTGACGGACAGGGTGGAGGCTACACCTTC
cdr3_aa: CASSDGQGGGYTF

j_call: TRBJ1-1
d_call: NA
v_call: TRBV6-5
clone_size: NA
cdr3_nt: TGTGCCAGCAGTTACCCTGACAGACGAACTGAAGCTTTCTTT
cdr3_aa: CASSYPDRRTEAFF

j_call: TRBJ1-5
d_call: TRBD1
v_call: TRBV6-6
clone_size: once
cdr3_nt: TGTGCCAGCAGCATCGACAGGGTCAATCAGCCCCAGCATTTT
cdr3_aa: CASSIDRVNQPQHF

j_call: TRBJ1-2
d_call: TRBD1
v_call: TRBV23-1
clone_size: NA
cdr3_nt: TGCGCCAGCAGTCATTCTACAGGGGGCGAGAGCTATGGCTACACCTTC
cdr3_aa: CASSHSTGGESYGYTF

j_call: TRBJ2-1
d_call: TRBD2
v_call: TRBV9
clone_size: NA
cdr3_nt: TGTGCCAGCAGCGTAATAGCGGGCTACAATGAGCAGTTCTTC
cdr3_aa: CASSVIAGYNEQFF

j_call: TRBJ2-1
d_call: TRBD2
v_call: TRBV30
clone_size: NA
cdr3_nt: TGTGCCTTTCCCTCCGGCGGACTAGCGACCAATGAGCAGTTCTTC
cdr3_aa: CAFPSGGLATNEQFF

j_call: TRBJ2-3
d_call: NA
v_call: TRBV29-1
clone_size: NA
cdr3_nt: TGCAGCGTTGATCAAATGGAACAGGTTAGGACAGATACGCAGTATTTT
cdr3_aa: CSVDQMEQVRTDTQYF

j_call: TRBJ1-5
d_call: NA
v_call: TRBV5-6
clone_size: NA
cdr3_nt: TGTGCCAGCAGCATACGGTTGAGTATTCAGCCCCAGCATTTT
cdr3_aa: CASSIRLSIQPQHF

j_call: TRBJ2-1
d_call: NA
v_call: TRBV20-1
clone_size: once
cdr3_nt: TGCAGTGTTGGGAGCCGTACTGAGCAGTTCTTC
cdr3_aa: CSVGSRTEQFF

j_call: TRBJ2-7
d_call: NA
v_call: TRBV6-5
clone_size: few
cdr3_nt: TGTGCCACCCTATCGGGGAGCTCCTACGAGCAGTACTTC
cdr3_aa: CATLSGSSYEQYF

j_call: TRBJ1-1
d_call: NA
v_call: TRBV29-1
clone_size: NA
cdr3_nt: TGCAGCGTCACTAGGACGGTTATGAACACTGAAGCTTTCTTT
cdr3_aa: CSVTRTVMNTEAFF

j_call: TRBJ2-3
d_call: TRBD1
v_call: TRBV7-2
clone_size: NA
cdr3_nt: TGTGCCAGCAGCGGGACAGGGGGCCGGAAAGATACGCAGTATTTT
cdr3_aa: CASSGTGGRKDTQYF

j_call: TRBJ2-2
d_call: NA
v_call: TRBV19
clone_size: NA
cdr3_nt: TGTGCCAGTAGTATCCACCCAGACAGAGAGAACACCGGGGAGCTGTTTTTT
cdr3_aa: CASSIHPDRENTGELFF

j_call: TRBJ1-2
d_call: NA
v_call: TRBV2
clone_size: NA
cdr3_nt: TGTGCCAGCAGTCGCGGGGTCCGTGGCTACACCTTC
cdr3_aa: CASSRGVRGYTF

j_call: TRBJ2-1
d_call: TRBD2
v_call: TRBV4-3
clone_size: NA
cdr3_nt: TGCGCCAGCAGCCACACGACTAGCGGGAGGGCCCCCTCCTACAATGAGCAGTTCTTC
cdr3_aa: CASSHTTSGRAPSYNEQFF

j_call: TRBJ2-3
d_call: NA
v_call: TRBV4-3
clone_size: NA
cdr3_nt: TGCGCCAGCAGCTTTAGGGGTGATCCCACAGATACGCAGTATTTT
cdr3_aa: CASSFRGDPTDTQYF

j_call: TRBJ1-1
d_call: TRBD1
v_call: TRBV27
clone_size: NA
cdr3_nt: TGTGCCAGCAGTTTAATCGCAGGGGGGAACACTGAAGCTTTCTTT
cdr3_aa: CASSLIAGGNTEAFF

j_call: TRBJ2-5
d_call: TRBD2
v_call: TRBV10-2
clone_size: few
cdr3_nt: TGCGCCAGCAGGAGCGGGGGGGTCCCAGAGACCCAGTACTTC
cdr3_aa: CASRSGGVPETQYF